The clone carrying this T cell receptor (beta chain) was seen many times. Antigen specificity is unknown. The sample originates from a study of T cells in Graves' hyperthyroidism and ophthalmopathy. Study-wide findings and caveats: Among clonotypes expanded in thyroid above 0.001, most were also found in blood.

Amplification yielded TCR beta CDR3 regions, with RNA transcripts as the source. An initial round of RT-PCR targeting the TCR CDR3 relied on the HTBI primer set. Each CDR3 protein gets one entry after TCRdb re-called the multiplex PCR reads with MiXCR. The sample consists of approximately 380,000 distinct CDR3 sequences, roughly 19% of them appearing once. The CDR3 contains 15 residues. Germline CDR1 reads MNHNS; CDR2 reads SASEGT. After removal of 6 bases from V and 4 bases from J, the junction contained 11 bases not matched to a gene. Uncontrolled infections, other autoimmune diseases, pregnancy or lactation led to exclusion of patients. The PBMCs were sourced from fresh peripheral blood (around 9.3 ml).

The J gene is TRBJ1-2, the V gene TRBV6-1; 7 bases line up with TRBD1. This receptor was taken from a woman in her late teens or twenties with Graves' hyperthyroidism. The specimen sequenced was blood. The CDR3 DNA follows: TGTGCCAGCAGCCAAGACAGGGATGGGTTCTATGGCTACACCTTC. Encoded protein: CASSQDRDGFYGYTF.